Described below is a single T cell receptor beta chain sequence and its context. Its antigen is unknown. The input lacks base qualities; no much larger clone sits a single base away. The CDR3 regions of human TCRbeta chains were subjected to immunosequencing. Under the source paper's analysis protocol: Repertoire TCRs were checked for matches against a reference library of SARS-CoV-2-specific TCRs that had been generated using the MIRA antigen-specificity platform. Breadth was defined as the fraction of unique TCRs that were SARS-CoV-2-associated. Depth was defined as the fraction of total T cells that were SARS-CoV-2-associated. Using the MIRA data, every spike-specific TCR was mapped to the spike region that the TCR reacted to and assigned to either a CD4 or a CD8 class. Log10-transformed breadth and depth values were compared by one-way ANOVA with Sidak's multiple comparisons tests. The table was pulled from immuneACCESS by TCRdb, which kept in-frame rearrangements only. Such tables lose some clones; where checked, under half of the loss comes from unresolved V genes, and the rest has no known cause. For V, J and clone size, that table is used; D and trimming come from the DNA. This sample comprises 130,000 to 150,000 clones, 85% to 90% of them detected only once. About 4.9% of the sample is taken by the ten largest.

Per the publication, the time point label means: about 28 days (+/-7) after the second vaccine dose. AZD1222 recipients with second doses at about 4 weeks or about 12 weeks were pooled, because spike-specific TCR depth and breadth did not differ between schedules. Samples from vaccinated people were obtained from the UK trials COV001 and COV002, which included a single-blind randomized controlled phase 2/3 trial of AZD1222 (ChAdOx1 nCoV-19) in healthy adults. For TCRbeta chain sequencing, PBMC samples from trial participants were taken at day 0 and at day 28 after the second dose. The data were obtained in a study of T cell responses to AZD1222 COVID-19 vaccine (dated by TCRdb to the early 2020s). A note on the overall study: TCR sequencing covered fewer than 250 trial participants: around 210 given two doses of AZD1222 and around 26 given two doses of MenACWY control vaccine. Enrollment into the trials was organized by age into subgroups of 18-55, 56-69 and 70-plus years, and those subgroups contained roughly 150, 30 and 60 TCR-sequenced participants, respectively.

The germline V gene yields SGDLS for CDR1 and YYNGEE for CDR2. The CDR3 covers 14 residues, taking in both the cysteine and the phenylalanine. The retained sequence is limited to the CDR3, 42 bases, with the frame set at the first base. The V and J ends are trimmed by 7 bases and 11 bases, leaving 19 bases between them. Study-level results and caveats: Conclusions about previously exposed vaccinees are limited, since just five to seven AZD1222 recipients were seropositive for SARS-CoV-2 at baseline. Spike-specific TCR breadth and depth rose significantly after two AZD1222 doses compared with day 0 and with MenACWY recipients. The 56-69-year group was small, and its depth increase did not reach significance, likely because of low power. The vaccine-associated CD4 TCRs covered the entire spike protein, and the dominant responses fell in regions 160-218 and 743-854. Because no samples from the day 14 peak response were available, repertoires could be characterized only after the peak T cell response. Reportedly, close to half of the unique spike-specific TCRs recognized epitopes lying outside the regions that are mutated in the B.1.351 and B.1.1.7 variants. Most participants were white British and females outnumbered males, and the authors suggested that clonal diversity may have been underestimated.

The starting material was peripheral blood, obtained 28 days after the second AZD1222 dose. This chain joins TRBV9 to TRBJ1-6; perhaps TRBD1 is the D gene, with 6 bases matching. The source is an adult who received the AZD1222 COVID-19 vaccine. The DNA sequence reads TGTGCCAGCTCTACCGGGACACGTTATCCACCCCTCCACTTT. This sequence encodes CASSTGTRYPPLHF.